A single T cell receptor beta chain is shown here with its context. The sample belongs to a study of cytomegalovirus exposure and HLA in healthy donors. PCR primers comprised 60 Vbeta and 13 Jbeta primers. Generated by immunoSEQ multiplex PCR, the TCRdb table keeps only in-frame clones and is missing some. Of 90,000 to 100,000 clones detected, less than 80% appear once; the ten largest clones hold roughly 2%. Germline CDR1 and CDR2: SGDLS and YYNGEE. With V trimmed by 1 base and J by 4 bases, 18 bases remained unmatched. The CDR3 has 21 amino acids. The chain joins TRBV9 to TRBJ2-5; 14 nucleotides match TRBD2. The sample comprised PBMCs. The receptor comes from a man aged 35-49 years in good health and CMV-seronegative. CDR3 protein: CASSVTSGTSGSLFLGETQYF. As DNA, the CDR3 is TGTGCCAGCAGCGTAACTTCCGGGACTAGCGGGAGTTTATTCTTAGGAGAGACCCAGTACTTC.